This record looks at one T cell receptor beta chain sequence and its context. The record originates from a study of OX40 agonist ivuxolimab in advanced cancers. Method: immunoSEQ multiplex PCR; TCRdb's copy keeps in-frame clones and lacks some. The sample lists 65,000 to 70,000 clones; about 80% were seen once. Germline V gene sequence: CDR1 MNHEY, CDR2 SMNVEV (reference sequence). Between the trimmed V and J ends, which lost 8 bases and 3 bases, there was a span of 13 bases. The CDR3 has 13 amino acids. Sequenced material: CD4+ or CD8+ T cells sorted from blood, taken in a trial of the OX40 agonist ivuxolimab. J is TRBJ1-1 and V is TRBV27; possibly TRBD1 for D (5 bases). The TCR comes from an adult with an advanced solid tumor such as melanoma, head and neck, liver or kidney cancer. The CDR3 nucleotides read TGTGCCAGCGGGACGGGACGGTACACTGAAGCTTTCTTT. Residues: CASGTGRYTEAFF.